Listed below are T cell receptor beta chains from one sample, sequenced in a study of human CD8 memory T cell subsets. TCRdb re-called the 5' RACE reads and gives one entry per CDR3 protein, without DNA. Reported are around 5,000 distinct CDR3 sequences; the ten largest clones contain around a sixth. Sequencing was performed on CD8+ T cells from PBMCs. The receptors stem from a human donor in good health. The CDR3 runs from the conserved cysteine through the conserved F or W. Clone size is given for some rows only: seen once, a few or many times, or a class if the clone is expanded.

J: TRBJ2-7
size: -
length: 13
V: TRBV7-2
CDR3: CASSLGTPLEQYF

J: TRBJ2-1
size: -
length: 15
V: TRBV12-3/TRBV12-4
CDR3: CASISPGTAYNEQFF

J: TRBJ1-2
size: -
length: 16
V: TRBV5-5
CDR3: CASMKSRADYLYGYTF

J: TRBJ2-1
size: -
length: 15
V: TRBV5-6
CDR3: CASSPSPGRYNEQFF

J: TRBJ1-1
size: -
length: 14
V: TRBV11-2
CDR3: CASKTGFLDTEAFF

J: TRBJ2-4
size: medium-sized
length: 14
V: TRBV9
CDR3: CASSPGTGKNIQYF

J: TRBJ2-5
size: -
length: 15
V: TRBV13
CDR3: CASSLGTSGQETQYF

J: TRBJ1-1
size: -
length: 13
V: TRBV28
CDR3: CASGRDRVTEAFF

J: TRBJ2-3
size: -
length: 16
V: TRBV7-9
CDR3: CASITTLAGGPDTQYF

J: TRBJ2-1
size: -
length: 11
V: TRBV7-9
CDR3: CASTQGSEQFF

J: TRBJ2-1
size: -
length: 15
V: TRBV7-7
CDR3: CASSLGQGIYNEQFF

J: TRBJ2-2
size: medium-sized
length: 15
V: TRBV11-2
CDR3: CASSPVSPRTGELFF

J: TRBJ2-5
size: medium-sized
length: 15
V: TRBV29-1
CDR3: CSVVPMDPPGETQYF

J: TRBJ2-1
size: -
length: 11
V: TRBV9
CDR3: CASSPLQEQFF

J: TRBJ1-3
size: -
length: 16
V: TRBV20-1
CDR3: CSASDLGPTSGNTIYF

J: TRBJ1-2
size: -
length: 15
V: TRBV6-5
CDR3: CASSSQGGDPYGYTF

J: TRBJ2-1
size: medium-sized
length: 15
V: TRBV7-9
CDR3: CASSPSRGAYNEQFF

J: TRBJ2-1
size: -
length: 17
V: TRBV4-3
CDR3: CASSQDRGTAAYNEQFF

J: TRBJ2-1
size: -
length: 14
V: TRBV5-1
CDR3: CASSFGGGADEQFF

J: TRBJ2-1
size: -
length: 15
V: TRBV10-1
CDR3: CASSGTSSSYNEQFF

J: TRBJ1-2
size: -
length: 14
V: TRBV7-2
CDR3: CASAGQGGSYGYTF

J: TRBJ2-7
size: -
length: 13
V: TRBV20-1
CDR3: CSAGDSLTYEQYF

J: TRBJ2-3
size: -
length: 11
V: TRBV24-1
CDR3: CATSDVNTQYF

J: TRBJ2-7
size: -
length: 13
V: TRBV12-3/TRBV12-4
CDR3: CASTSSTGDEQYF

J: TRBJ2-1
size: -
length: 16
V: TRBV5-4
CDR3: CASSSSTGGLYNEQFF

J: TRBJ1-5
size: -
length: 14
V: TRBV15
CDR3: CATSIGPVNQPQHF

J: TRBJ2-7
size: -
length: 13
V: TRBV27
CDR3: CASSWDVTYEQYF

J: TRBJ1-2
size: medium-sized
length: 17
V: TRBV20-1
CDR3: CSASQPAGGSRGYGYTF

J: TRBJ2-7
size: -
length: 13
V: TRBV27
CDR3: CASRKQGAHEQYF

J: TRBJ2-1
size: -
length: 14
V: TRBV30
CDR3: CAWSGSSGYNEQFF

J: TRBJ1-2
size: -
length: 16
V: TRBV7-9
CDR3: CASSPTAGVANYGYTF

J: TRBJ1-5
size: -
length: 14
V: TRBV19
CDR3: CASSPRPSNQPQHF

J: TRBJ2-3
size: medium-sized
length: 15
V: TRBV4-3
CDR3: CASSFVYTSTDTQYF

J: TRBJ2-1
size: -
length: 16
V: TRBV19
CDR3: CASSWAAGGPLNEQFF

J: TRBJ2-7
size: -
length: 12
V: TRBV12-3/TRBV12-4
CDR3: CASSLAHYEQYF

J: TRBJ2-2
size: -
length: 17
V: TRBV27
CDR3: CASSWILQGENTGELFF

J: TRBJ2-1
size: -
length: 17
V: TRBV11-2
CDR3: CASTLDRGRTVNNEQFF

J: TRBJ2-1
size: -
length: 17
V: TRBV4-1
CDR3: CASSQVPLAGGYNEQFF

J: TRBJ2-1
size: -
length: 17
V: TRBV9
CDR3: CASSVVAGNLPYNEQFF

J: TRBJ2-7
size: -
length: 13
V: TRBV7-6
CDR3: CASSPSGAYEQYF

J: TRBJ2-5
size: -
length: 17
V: TRBV5-5
CDR3: CASSGPGLAGGSETQYF

J: TRBJ1-1
size: -
length: 14
V: TRBV7-9
CDR3: CASSLGTGETEAFF

J: TRBJ2-1
size: -
length: 13
V: TRBV4-3
CDR3: CASSQDWGYEQFF

J: TRBJ1-5
size: -
length: 13
V: TRBV6-1
CDR3: CASSEGIDQPQHF

J: TRBJ1-1
size: -
length: 15
V: TRBV15
CDR3: CATSRDGRLDTEAFF

J: TRBJ2-7
size: -
length: 14
V: TRBV7-9
CDR3: CASSLPSATYEQYF

J: TRBJ2-1
size: -
length: 15
V: TRBV7-2
CDR3: CASSPSDLSYNEQFF

J: TRBJ2-5
size: -
length: 16
V: TRBV5-1
CDR3: CASSPGTSGDQETQYF